The source of this T cell receptor (beta chain) is a study of cytomegalovirus exposure and HLA in healthy donors. Study-wide points: A later analysis reportedly identified an Asian-associated ancestry cluster as carrying fewer N-insertions than the roughly 700-donor mean. By a later analysis, the bulk of CMV-associated TCR beta chains appeared HLA-restricted. Some V segments could not be told apart, so they were left out, TRBV6-2 and TRBV6-3 among them.

In the PCR, 60 Vbeta and 13 Jbeta primers were used. The method was immunoSEQ multiplex PCR; TCRdb's version includes in-frame clones alone and lacks a portion of them. In the table there are 110,000 or so clones, approximately 78% of which are singletons. CDR1 is SGDLS and CDR2 is YYNGEE in the germline V gene. The CDR3 is 15 residues long. J was trimmed by 9 bases and V by 4 bases; bases with no gene match: 9. As for this clone: Its antigen is as yet unknown.

The source is a man aged 35 to 55 in good health and CMV-seronegative. V usage is TRBV9 and J usage is TRBJ2-1; TRBD2 matches 11 bases. Sequencing was carried out using PBMCs. In DNA, the CDR3 is TGTGCCAGCAGCCCCGTGGGTAGCGGGGGGGCTGAGCAGTTCTTC. Its protein is CASSPVGSGGAEQFF. The variable domain in full, with the rest retrieved from reference TRBV9 and TRBJ2-1, is DSGVTQTPKHLITATGQRVTLRCSPRSGDLSVYWYQQSLDQGLQFLIQYYNGEERAKGNILERFSAQQFPDLHSELNLSSLELGDSALYFCASSPVGSGGAEQFFGPGTRLTVL.